A selection of T cell receptor beta chains follows, all from one sample in a study of T cell repertoires in cytomegalovirus infection. TCRdb analysed the reads with MiXCR anew, one entry per CDR3 protein. This sample carries approximately 730,000 distinct CDR3 sequences, around 32% of them seen once, and the ten largest clones take 18%. No antigen has been assigned to these receptors. The material was cultured PBMCs, obtained from culture after CMV antigen stimulation. The origin of the receptors is a human donor in good health (CMV status not recorded). Some clones in this sample may be carry-over from other donors' samples. CDR3s include the opening cysteine and the closing phenylalanine or tryptophan. The order of the fields is V gene, clone size, D gene, J gene, CDR3 DNA, CDR3 protein. A D gene is named only where the DNA matches it firmly. Only part of the rows carry a size: once, few, many, or a class if the clone is expanded.

TRBV6-1	many	.	TRBJ2-1	TGTGCCAGCAGCACGGGGATCTCCTACAATGAGCAGTTCTTC	CASSTGISYNEQFF
TRBV12-3/TRBV12-4	few	.	TRBJ2-2	TGTGCCAGCAGGGGGCGCCCCACCGGGGAGCTGTTTTTT	CASRGRPTGELFF
TRBV2	few	.	TRBJ2-7	TGTGCCTCTACAGGGCCAGCCTACGAGCAGTACTTC	CASTGPAYEQYF
TRBV7-8	few	TRBD2	TRBJ2-3	TGTGCCAGCAGGGTGACGGGGGGGGTCACAGATACGCAGTATTTT	CASRVTGGVTDTQYF
TRBV6-1	many	.	TRBJ2-6	TGTGCCAGCAGTGAGGGTGCTGGGGCCAACGTCCTGACTTTC	CASSEGAGANVLTF
TRBV6-6	few	.	TRBJ1-2	TGTGCCAGTTCGGGACGTCGGACCTATGGCTACACCTTC	CASSGRRTYGYTF
TRBV20-1	.	TRBD1	TRBJ2-6	TGCAGTGCTAGAGATCAGGGGGAAAAATCTGGGGCCAACGTCCTGACTTTC	CSARDQGEKSGANVLTF
TRBV6-6	few	.	TRBJ1-1	TGTGCCAGCAGTGGGGGGGGGGATTACACTGAAGCTTTCTTT	CASSGGGDYTEAFF
TRBV19	once	.	TRBJ1-5	TGTGCCAGCGGATGGGGACAGCCCCAGCATTTT	CASGWGQPQHF
TRBV7-2	many	.	TRBJ2-7	TGTGCCAGCAGCCCGGACACCATCTACGAGCAGTACTTC	CASSPDTIYEQYF
TRBV25-1	few	.	TRBJ1-2	TGTGCCAGCAGTGAAGAGTACTATGGCTACACCTTC	CASSEEYYGYTF
TRBV6-2/TRBV6-3	.	.	TRBJ2-6	TGTGCCAGCAGTTACTATTCGGGGGTAGGGGCCAACGTCCTGACTTTC	CASSYYSGVGANVLTF
TRBV6-1	.	.	TRBJ2-7	TGTGCCAGCAGTGAAACAGGTTACGAGCAGTACTTC	CASSETGYEQYF
TRBV20-1	.	.	TRBJ1-2	TGCAGTGCTAGACGCGCGCAGTCTAACTATGGCTACACCTTC	CSARRAQSNYGYTF